A selection of T cell receptor beta chains follows, all from one sample in a study of OX40 agonist ivuxolimab in advanced cancers. Sequenced by immunoSEQ multiplex PCR; TCRdb stores in-frame clones only, minus some. The sample yields about 62,000 clones, 82% seen once. Sequences were derived from CD4+ or CD8+ T cells sorted from blood, sampled in a trial of the OX40 agonist ivuxolimab. The receptors shown here come from an adult with an advanced solid tumor such as melanoma, head and neck, liver or kidney cancer. The CDR3 runs from the conserved cysteine through the conserved F or W. The D gene is left open where the match is weak.

V	J	D	DNA	CDR3
TRBV7-2	TRBJ2-7	TRBD1	TGTGCCAGCAGCCCCCTCGACAGGGTACCCAACGAGCAGTACTTC	CASSPLDRVPNEQYF
TRBV7-3	TRBJ2-3	TRBD1	TGTGCCAGCAGCTTAAAGGGGACAGGGGGTGGCACAGATACGCAGTATTTT	CASSLKGTGGGTDTQYF
TRBV5-1	TRBJ2-3	TRBD2	TGCGCCAGCAGCTTTAGCGGGAGGGACCCAGATACGCAGTATTTT	CASSFSGRDPDTQYF
TRBV5-3	TRBJ2-1	TRBD2	TGTGCCAGAAGCTTGTTGGGGGAGGGTGAGCAGTTCTTC	CARSLLGEGEQFF
TRBV7-8	TRBJ2-6	-	TGTGCCAGCAGCTTATACCCCCCCAGCTCTGGGGCCAACGTCCTGACTTTC	CASSLYPPSSGANVLTF
TRBV27	TRBJ1-6	-	TGTGCCAGCAGTTTAAGCCGGGGAAGCTCCTATAATTCACCCCTCCACTTT	CASSLSRGSSYNSPLHF
TRBV6-5	TRBJ2-5	-	TGTGCCAGCAGTAAGACACTCCAAGAGACCCAGTACTTC	CASSKTLQETQYF
TRBV7-9	TRBJ1-1	-	TGTGCCAGCAGCCCGGGGACTTTTCGGTCCCTTAACACTGAAGCTTTCTTT	CASSPGTFRSLNTEAFF
TRBV11-2	TRBJ2-7	TRBD1	TGTGCCAGCAGCTTTGGAGACAGGGGAGAGCAGTACTTC	CASSFGDRGEQYF
TRBV28	TRBJ2-1	-	TGTGCCAGCAGTTTGTTCTACAATGAGCAGTTCTTC	CASSLFYNEQFF
TRBV6-5	TRBJ1-1	-	TGTGCCAGCAGAAGCGACTTGAACACTGAAGCTTTCTTT	CASRSDLNTEAFF
TRBV19	TRBJ2-1	-	TGTGCCAGTAGTATAAAAGCGGTTAGCTCCTACAATGAGCAGTTCTTC	CASSIKAVSSYNEQFF
TRBV19	TRBJ2-7	TRBD2	TGTGCCAGTAGTACCGGTAGCGGGACTAGAGCCTACGAGCAGTACTTC	CASSTGSGTRAYEQYF
TRBV7-9	TRBJ2-5	-	TGTGCCAGCAGCCCGGTGTTGGAGACCCAGTACTTC	CASSPVLETQYF
TRBV6-5	TRBJ1-1	-	TGTGCCAGCAGTTACCGGACAGACAAGATGAACACTGAAGCTTTCTTT	CASSYRTDKMNTEAFF
TRBV6-1	TRBJ1-2	TRBD1	TGTGCCAGCAGTGCCGACAGGGGTGGATATGGCTACACCTTC	CASSADRGGYGYTF
TRBV27	TRBJ2-3	TRBD2	TGTGCCAGTAAAAGGGGACTAGCGGGCCCTAGCACAGATACGCAGTATTTT	CASKRGLAGPSTDTQYF
TRBV30	TRBJ2-7	TRBD2	TGTGCCTGGAAAACTAGCGGGAGAGCGGCAAACTACGAGCAGTACTTC	CAWKTSGRAANYEQYF
TRBV7-8	TRBJ1-6	-	TGTGCCAGCAGAATAGGGCCGGCGAAAAATTCACCCCTCCACTTT	CASRIGPAKNSPLHF
TRBV2	TRBJ1-1	TRBD1	TGTGCCAGCCGGCAGGGGGTAATATTGACTGAAGCTTTCTTT	CASRQGVILTEAFF
TRBV4-2	TRBJ2-7	TRBD2	TGTGCCAGCAGCCAAGAAACTAGCGGGAGCCACGAGCAGTACTTC	CASSQETSGSHEQYF
TRBV5-1	TRBJ2-3	-	TGCGCCAGCAGCCCAGGTCAAGCTAGCACAGATACGCAGTATTTT	CASSPGQASTDTQYF
TRBV19	TRBJ2-1	TRBD2	TGTGCCAGTAAAAGCGGGGGCTCCAACAATGAGCAGTTCTTC	CASKSGGSNNEQFF
TRBV5-6	TRBJ2-5	-	TGTGCCAGCAGCAAGCAGGACCAAGAGACCCAGTACTTC	CASSKQDQETQYF
TRBV9	TRBJ2-7	TRBD2	TGTGCCAGCAGCGCCAGGACTAGCGGGATCGAGCAGTACTTC	CASSARTSGIEQYF
TRBV14	TRBJ2-1	TRBD1	TGTGCCAGCAGCCAGGGACAGCTGGATGAGCAGTTCTTC	CASSQGQLDEQFF
TRBV25-1	TRBJ1-5	-	TGTGCCAGCGCCATGGGGGACAATCAGCCCCAGCATTTT	CASAMGDNQPQHF